These 21 T cell receptor beta chains were all obtained from the same sample, sequenced in a study of T cell changes during pregnancy in multiple sclerosis. Only in-frame clones appear in the TCRdb table, and some are missing; sequencing was by immunoSEQ multiplex PCR. The sample includes 25,000 to 35,000 clones, around nine tenths of them seen just once. The material sequenced was CD8+ T cells from peripheral blood mononuclear cells, taken in the second trimester of pregnancy. The origin of the receptors is a female donor with multiple sclerosis, enrolled in a pregnancy study.

Notes on this clone: Compared with germline, one end of the junction differs, possibly owing to a read error. This rearrangement joins TRBV7-2 to TRBJ2-1, with 10 bases aligning to TRBD2. The CDR3 contains 15 residues. The germline gives CDR1 SGHTA, CDR2 FQGNSA. CDR3 nucleotides: TGTGCCAGCAGATTAGCGGGGGGTTCCTACAATGAGCAGTTCTTC. It codes for CASRLAGGSYNEQFF.

The V and J genes are TRBV27 and TRBJ2-7; D call uncertain. In germline, CDR1 is MNHEY, CDR2 SMNVEV (reference sequence). The germline V and J ends were trimmed by 0 bases and 6 bases, with 9 bases remaining between them. The CDR3 length is 13 residues. The DNA for the CDR3 is TGTGCCAGCAGTTTATCCCCGAGGCTCGAGCAGTACTTC. This codes for CASSLSPRLEQYF.

The CDR3 is CASSGLAGATTGELFF. DNA of the CDR3: TGCGCCAGCAGTGGACTAGCGGGGGCGACCACCGGGGAGCTGTTTTTT. The chain couples TRBV10-1 to TRBJ2-2, with 12 bases identical to TRBD2. CDR1 WNHNN and CDR2 SYGVQD come from the germline V gene (reference sequence). The J segment lost 4 bases and the V segment lost 4 bases, leaving 4 bases of the junction unmatched. The CDR3 runs 16 residues.

This clone showed up just a few times. V and J are TRBV11-2 and TRBJ1-2; D is possibly TRBD1 (5 bases). This CDR3 has 11 residues. With 5 bases removed from V and 4 bases from J, the gap between germline ends came to 5 bases. The germline CDR1 and CDR2 sequences are SGHAT and FQNNGV. The CDR3 loop reads CASSQGYGYTF. CDR3 DNA sequence: TGTGCCAGCAGCCAGGGCTATGGCTACACCTTC.

The chain employs TRBV2 and TRBJ2-3, with TRBD2 as a possible D gene (5 bases). The germline V and J ends were trimmed by 9 bases and 1 base, with 11 bases remaining between them. CDR3 length: 13 amino acids. Germline V gives CDR1 SNHLY, CDR2 FYNNEI. The CDR3 spells CASGGARTDTQYF. In DNA, the CDR3 is TGTGCCAGTGGAGGAGCTCGCACAGATACGCAGTATTTT.

The rearrangement joins TRBV2 to TRBJ2-7; TRBD1 matches 9 bases. J was trimmed by 7 bases and V by 6 bases; bases with no gene match: 13. Germline V lookup: CDR1 SNHLY, CDR2 FYNNEI. The CDR3 sequence is 15 residues long. Here the CDR3 reads CASRGITGGLEEQYF. For the CDR3, the DNA is TGTGCCAGCAGAGGAATAACAGGGGGCTTAGAGGAGCAGTACTTC. Complete variable domain (other parts from reference TRBV2 and TRBJ2-7): EPEVTQTPSHQVTQMGQEVILRCVPISNHLYFYWYRQILGQKVEFLVSFYNNEISEKSEIFDDQFSVERPDGSNFTLKIRSTKLEDSAMYFCASRGITGGLEEQYFGPGTRLTVT.

J is TRBJ2-1 and V is TRBV27; D is ambiguous. The length of the CDR3 is 13 residues. The germline V gene has CDR1 MNHEY and CDR2 SMNVEV (reference sequence). V lost 5 bases and J lost 2, with 7 bases in between. The CDR3 protein is CASSARAYNEQFF. The CDR3 bases are TGTGCCAGCAGTGCGCGCGCCTACAATGAGCAGTTCTTC.

J is TRBJ1-4 and V is TRBV12-1; the table's D call of TRBD1 was not tested on the DNA. TRBV12-1 is assigned pseudogene status. CDR3 length: 16 amino acids. CDR3 in DNA: TGTGCCAGCAGCTTTACCTCGGACAGAAGTAATGAAAAACTGTTTTTT. Translation: CASSFTSDRSNEKLFF.

This chain links TRBV19 with TRBJ2-2, with D tentatively TRBD1 (5 bases). The germline V and J ends were trimmed by 7 bases and 0 bases, with 9 bases remaining between them. This CDR3 region has 14 residues. Germline V CDR1 and CDR2: LNHDA, SQIVND (reference sequence). The CDR3 protein is CASIGHPNTGELFF. Written as DNA, the CDR3 is TGTGCCAGTATCGGACACCCGAACACCGGGGAGCTGTTTTTT.

This chain links TRBV9 with TRBJ2-7, with 11 nucleotides matching TRBD2. Trimming cost V 0 bases and J 2 bases; bases outside gene matches: 4. The V gene's germline CDR1 is SGDLS and CDR2 YYNGEE. This CDR3 has 16 residues. The CDR3 loop is CASSVAGTSGPYEQYF. The CDR3 region has the DNA TGTGCCAGCAGCGTAGCGGGGACTAGCGGCCCCTACGAGCAGTACTTC.

The chain is built from TRBV6-1 and TRBJ2-2, with a possible D match to TRBD1 (5 bases). Trimming cost V 8 bases and J 3 bases, with 13 bases left between them. The CDR3 totals 14 residues. In germline, CDR1 is MNHNS, CDR2 SASEGT. CDR3 in amino acids: CASSPQVDTGELFF. The CDR3 DNA reads TGTGCCAGCTCCCCACAGGTGGACACCGGGGAGCTGTTTTTT.

V usage is TRBV6-1 and J usage is TRBJ1-4; possible D gene TRBD1, 5 bases. Trimming removed 2 bases from V and 4 bases from J, with 11 bases in between. Germline CDR1 reads MNHNS; CDR2 reads SASEGT. This CDR3 region has 15 residues. The DNA for the CDR3 is TGTGCCAGCAGTGAATTCTCGGGGGGTAATGAAAAACTGTTTTTT. It encodes CASSEFSGGNEKLFF.

The V gene is TRBV9, the J gene TRBJ2-7, with D tentatively TRBD2 (6 bases). The CDR3 is made up of 16 amino acids. Between the trimmed V and J ends, which lost 3 bases and 2 bases, there was a span of 18 bases. Germline CDR1 reads SGDLS; CDR2 reads YYNGEE. As DNA, the CDR3 is TGTGCCAGCAGCGCGGGCGGCGGCGGGACTCCCTACGAGCAGTACTTC. This translates into CASSAGGGGTPYEQYF.

This clone was found once. The rearrangement links TRBV27 to TRBJ2-7, with 10 positions matching TRBD1. CDR1 and CDR2 from the germline V gene are MNHEY and SMNVEV (reference sequence). The CDR3 totals 14 residues. The V gene end was trimmed by 5 bases and the J gene end by 8 bases; junction bases not matched to a gene: 9. CDR3 region: CASSVTGQGNQQYF. The CDR3 DNA is TGTGCCAGCAGTGTAACGGGACAGGGGAATCAGCAGTACTTC.

This clone was detected once. The chain uses TRBV19 and TRBJ2-2; 9 bases agree with TRBD1. After removal of 5 bases from V and 4 bases from J, the junction contained 5 bases not matched to a gene. This CDR3 region has 15 residues. Germline-derived CDR1 and CDR2 are LNHDA and SQIVND (reference sequence). The CDR3 region has the DNA TGTGCCAGTAGTCTCGGGACAGGGATCACCGGGGAGCTGTTTTTT. Amino acids: CASSLGTGITGELFF.

J is TRBJ2-3 and V is TRBV4-3, with 9 bases fitting TRBD1. The V gene end was trimmed by 0 bases and the J gene end by 2 bases; junction bases not matched to a gene: 6. This CDR3 region has 17 residues. CDR1 LGHNA and CDR2 YSLEER come from the germline V gene. The CDR3, as DNA: TGCGCCAGCAGCCAAGATCCCGGACAGGGGATCACAGATACGCAGTATTTT. This encodes CASSQDPGQGITDTQYF.

By share of the sample, this clone is medium-sized. This chain links TRBV6-4 with TRBJ2-2; tentative D call: TRBD1 (5 bases). V was trimmed by 3 bases and J by 6 bases, leaving 8 bases between them. Germline V gene data show CDR1 as MRHNA and CDR2 as SNTAGT. The CDR3 has 13 residues. CDR3 coding DNA: TGTGCCAGCAGTGAAGGGGCCGCCGGGGAGCTGTTTTTT. It codes for CASSEGAAGELFF.

J is TRBJ1-1 and V is TRBV27; D gene uncertain. The CDR3 has 13 amino acids. CDR1 is MNHEY, CDR2 SMNVEV, per germline (reference sequence). V dropped 5 bases and J dropped 4 bases, with 11 bases sitting between them. The CDR3 coding sequence is TGTGCCAGCAGTACCGACAAGGCCACTGAAGCTTTCTTT. It translates to CASSTDKATEAFF.

The rearrangement uses TRBV19 and TRBJ2-1; 15 nucleotides match TRBD2. CDR3 length: 15 residues. In germline, CDR1 is LNHDA, CDR2 SQIVND (reference sequence). J gave up 9 bases and V 5 bases, and 5 bases lay outside the gene matches. The CDR3 loop reads CASSLPGLAGGEQFF. CDR3 DNA: TGTGCCAGTAGTCTCCCGGGACTAGCGGGGGGTGAGCAGTTCTTC.

The J gene is TRBJ2-5, the V gene TRBV7-9; 9 nucleotides line up with TRBD1. The germline V gene has CDR1 SEHNR and CDR2 FQNEAQ (reference sequence). The CDR3 is 16 amino acids. Trimming at V came to 5 bases and at J to 4 bases, leaving 11 bases not matched to a gene. In nucleotides, the CDR3 is TGTGCCAGCAGCCAATCCGGGACAGGGTCATTAGAGACCCAGTACTTC. Translated, it gives CASSQSGTGSLETQYF.

V and J are TRBV4-3 and TRBJ1-3; a possible D gene is TRBD1 (6 bases). Between the trimmed V and J ends, which lost 0 bases and 4 bases, there was a span of 10 bases. The CDR3 spans 15 residues. Germline loops: CDR1 LGHNA, CDR2 YSLEER. CDR3 in amino acids: CASSQDPGEGNTIYF. DNA of the CDR3: TGCGCCAGCAGCCAAGACCCAGGGGAAGGAAACACCATATATTTT.